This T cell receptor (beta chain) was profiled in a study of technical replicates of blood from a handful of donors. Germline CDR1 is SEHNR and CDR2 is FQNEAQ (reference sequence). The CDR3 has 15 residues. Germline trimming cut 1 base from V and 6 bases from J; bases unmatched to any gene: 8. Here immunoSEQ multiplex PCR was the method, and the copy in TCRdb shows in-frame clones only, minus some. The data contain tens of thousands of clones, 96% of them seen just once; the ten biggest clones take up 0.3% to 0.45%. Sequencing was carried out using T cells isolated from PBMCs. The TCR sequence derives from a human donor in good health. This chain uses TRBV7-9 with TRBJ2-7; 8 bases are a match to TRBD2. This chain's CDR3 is CASSLGVAGPSEQYF. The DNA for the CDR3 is TGTGCCAGCAGCTTAGGAGTAGCGGGACCTAGCGAGCAGTACTTC. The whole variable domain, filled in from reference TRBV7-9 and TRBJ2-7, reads DTGVSQNPRHKITKRGQNVTFRCDPISEHNRLYWYRQTLGQGPEFLTYFQNEAQLEKSRLLSDRFSAERPKGSFSTLEIQRTEQGDSAMYLCASSLGVAGPSEQYFGPGTRLTVT.